The clone carrying this TCR beta chain occurred a few times. This sample was taken from a study of blood T cells in healthy people across ages. The use of a sample-barcoded 5' primer and a J-beta primer mix characterized a second PCR of roughly 6 to 11 cycles. Every molecule of cDNA carried a tag from a template-switch adaptor with 12 random nucleotides. Each CDR3 protein gets one entry after TCRdb re-called the 5' RACE reads with MiXCR. The table lists about a million distinct CDR3 sequences, roughly 43% of them singletons, with roughly 13% in the top ten. Trimming removed 1 base from V and 8 bases from J; junction bases left unmatched: 12. There are 17 residues in the CDR3. Germline V gives CDR1 LGHNA, CDR2 YNFKEQ. Healthy Caucasians from Russia aged about 6 to 90 served as donors.

What was sequenced was blood. The chain has TRBV4-2 and TRBJ2-1; 9 positions match TRBD2. The origin of this receptor is a man aged 30-40 years in good health. The DNA of the CDR3 is TGTGCCAGCAGCCAAGTTTCCCCAGCGGGGGGCTCGGATGAGCAGTTCTTC. It is translated as CASSQVSPAGGSDEQFF.